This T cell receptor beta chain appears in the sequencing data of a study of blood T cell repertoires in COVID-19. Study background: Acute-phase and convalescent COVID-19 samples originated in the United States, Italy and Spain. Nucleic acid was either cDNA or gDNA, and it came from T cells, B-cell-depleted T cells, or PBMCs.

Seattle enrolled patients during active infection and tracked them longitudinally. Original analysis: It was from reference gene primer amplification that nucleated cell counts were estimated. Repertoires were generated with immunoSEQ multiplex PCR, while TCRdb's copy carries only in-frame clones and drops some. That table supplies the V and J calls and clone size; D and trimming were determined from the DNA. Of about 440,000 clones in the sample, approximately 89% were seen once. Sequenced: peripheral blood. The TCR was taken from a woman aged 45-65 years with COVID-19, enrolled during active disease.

CDR3 in DNA: TGTGCCAGCAACAAACGGAGGATCGGCGGCTACACCTTC. Protein: CASNKRRIGGYTF. The chain is built from TRBV12-3 or TRBV12-4 and TRBJ1-2; no clear D. Trimming left V 7 bases short and J 8 bases short, with 17 bases between. The CDR3 length is 13 residues.